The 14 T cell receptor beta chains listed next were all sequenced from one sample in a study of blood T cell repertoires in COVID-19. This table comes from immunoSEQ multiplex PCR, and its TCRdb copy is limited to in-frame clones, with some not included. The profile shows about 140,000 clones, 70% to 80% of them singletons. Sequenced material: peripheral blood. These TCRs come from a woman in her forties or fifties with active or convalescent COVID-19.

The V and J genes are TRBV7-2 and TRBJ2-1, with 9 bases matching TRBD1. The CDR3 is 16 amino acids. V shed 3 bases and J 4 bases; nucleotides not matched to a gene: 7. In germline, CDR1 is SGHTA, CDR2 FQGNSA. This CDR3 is CASSFRSGQGYNEQFF. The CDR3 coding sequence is TGTGCCAGCAGCTTTCGTAGCGGACAGGGGTACAATGAGCAGTTCTTC.

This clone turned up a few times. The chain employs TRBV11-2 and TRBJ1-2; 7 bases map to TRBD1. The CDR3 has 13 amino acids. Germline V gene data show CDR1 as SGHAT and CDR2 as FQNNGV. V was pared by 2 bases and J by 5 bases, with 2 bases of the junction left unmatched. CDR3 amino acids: CASSLRGLYGYTF. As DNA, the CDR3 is TGTGCCAGCAGCTTAAGGGGGCTGTATGGCTACACCTTC.

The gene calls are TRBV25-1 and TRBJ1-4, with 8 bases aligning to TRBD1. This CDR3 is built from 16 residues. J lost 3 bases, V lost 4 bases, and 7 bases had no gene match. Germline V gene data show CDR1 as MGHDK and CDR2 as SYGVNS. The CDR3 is CASSATRGLANEKLFF. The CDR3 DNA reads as TGTGCCAGCAGTGCGACCAGGGGGCTGGCTAATGAAAAACTGTTTTTT.

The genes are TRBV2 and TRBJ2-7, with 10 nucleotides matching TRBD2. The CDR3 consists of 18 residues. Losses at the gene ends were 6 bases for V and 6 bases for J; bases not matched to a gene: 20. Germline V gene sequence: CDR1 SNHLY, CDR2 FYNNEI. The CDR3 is CASSESSGRRSVLVEQYF. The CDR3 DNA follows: TGTGCCAGCAGCGAAAGTAGCGGGAGGAGATCGGTTCTTGTCGAGCAGTACTTC.

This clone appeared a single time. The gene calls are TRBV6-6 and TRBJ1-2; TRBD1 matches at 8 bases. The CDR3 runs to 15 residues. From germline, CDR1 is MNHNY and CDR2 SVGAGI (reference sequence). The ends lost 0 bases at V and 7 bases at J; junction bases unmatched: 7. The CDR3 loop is CASSYSTGASLGYTF. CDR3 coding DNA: TGTGCCAGCAGTTACTCGACAGGGGCATCCCTTGGCTACACCTTC.

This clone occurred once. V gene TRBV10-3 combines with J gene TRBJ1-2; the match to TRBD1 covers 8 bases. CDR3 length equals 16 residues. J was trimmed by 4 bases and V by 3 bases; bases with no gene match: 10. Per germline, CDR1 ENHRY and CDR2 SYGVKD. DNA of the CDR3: TGTGCCATCAGTGACTTGGGACAGGTGGTAGGCTATGGCTACACCTTC. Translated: CAISDLGQVVGYGYTF.

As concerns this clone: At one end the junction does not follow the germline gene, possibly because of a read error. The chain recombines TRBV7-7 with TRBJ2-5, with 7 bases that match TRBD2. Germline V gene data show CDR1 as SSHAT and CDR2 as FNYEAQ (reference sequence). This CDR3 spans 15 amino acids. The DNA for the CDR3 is TGTGCTAGCAGCTTAGGCGGGGGAGGCTGGGAGACCCAGTACTTC. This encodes CASSLGGGGWETQYF.

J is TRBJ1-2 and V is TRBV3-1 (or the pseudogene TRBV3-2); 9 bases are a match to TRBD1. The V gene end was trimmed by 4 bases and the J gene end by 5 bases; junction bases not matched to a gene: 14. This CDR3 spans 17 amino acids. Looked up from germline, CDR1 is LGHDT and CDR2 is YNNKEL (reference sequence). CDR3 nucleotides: TGTGCCAGCAGCCCCCGGGACAGGGTCCTGACTGGGTATGGCTACACCTTC. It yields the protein CASSPRDRVLTGYGYTF.

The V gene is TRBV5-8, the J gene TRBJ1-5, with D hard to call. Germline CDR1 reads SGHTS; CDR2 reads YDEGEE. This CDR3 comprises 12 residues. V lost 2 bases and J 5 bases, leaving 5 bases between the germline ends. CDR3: CASSFPDQPQHF. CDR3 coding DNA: TGTGCCAGCAGCTTCCCAGATCAGCCCCAGCATTTT.

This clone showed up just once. CDR3 sequence reads: CASSVGSLAKNIQYF. Here the CDR3 DNA reads TGTGCCAGCAGCGTAGGTAGTCTAGCCAAAAACATTCAGTACTTC. The gene calls are TRBV9 and TRBJ2-4; no firm D call. In germline, CDR1 is SGDLS, CDR2 YYNGEE. The CDR3 loop spans 15 amino acids. V gave up 0 bases and J gave up 0 bases, with 7 bases separating them.

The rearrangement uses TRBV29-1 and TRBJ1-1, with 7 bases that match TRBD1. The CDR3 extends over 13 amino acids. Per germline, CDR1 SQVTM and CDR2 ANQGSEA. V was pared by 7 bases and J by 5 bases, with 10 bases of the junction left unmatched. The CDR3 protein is CSETTGSETEAFF. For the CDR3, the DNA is TGCAGCGAAACGACAGGGTCTGAAACTGAAGCTTTCTTT.

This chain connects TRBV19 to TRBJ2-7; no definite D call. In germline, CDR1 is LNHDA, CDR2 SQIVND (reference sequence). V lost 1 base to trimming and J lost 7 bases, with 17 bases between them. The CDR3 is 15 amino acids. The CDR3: CASSIGTDPLREQYF. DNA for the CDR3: TGTGCCAGTAGTATAGGCACAGACCCTCTACGGGAGCAGTACTTC.

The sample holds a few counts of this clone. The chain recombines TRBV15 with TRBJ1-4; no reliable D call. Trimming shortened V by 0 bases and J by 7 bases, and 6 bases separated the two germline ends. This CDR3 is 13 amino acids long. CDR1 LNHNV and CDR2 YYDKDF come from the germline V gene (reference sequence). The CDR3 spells CATSRDLGEKLFF. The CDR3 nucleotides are TGTGCCACCAGCAGAGATCTCGGTGAAAAACTGTTTTTT.

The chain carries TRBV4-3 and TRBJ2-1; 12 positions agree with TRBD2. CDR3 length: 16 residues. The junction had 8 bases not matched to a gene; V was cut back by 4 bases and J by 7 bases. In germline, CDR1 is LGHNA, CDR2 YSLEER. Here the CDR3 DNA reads TGCGCCAGCAGCCGAATGTGGACTAGCGGGATAAATGAGCAGTTCTTC. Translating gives CASSRMWTSGINEQFF.